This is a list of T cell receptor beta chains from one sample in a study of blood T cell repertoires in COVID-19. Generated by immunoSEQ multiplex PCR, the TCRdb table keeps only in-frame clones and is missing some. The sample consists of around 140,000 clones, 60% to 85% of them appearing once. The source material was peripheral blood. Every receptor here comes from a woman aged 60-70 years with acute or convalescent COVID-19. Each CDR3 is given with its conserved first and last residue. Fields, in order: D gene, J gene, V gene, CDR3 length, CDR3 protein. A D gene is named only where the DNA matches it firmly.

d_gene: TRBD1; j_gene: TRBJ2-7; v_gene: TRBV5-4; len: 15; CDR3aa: CASSPAGRGRYEQYF
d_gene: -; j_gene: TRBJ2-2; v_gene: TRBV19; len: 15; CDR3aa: CASSPRQSGTGELFF
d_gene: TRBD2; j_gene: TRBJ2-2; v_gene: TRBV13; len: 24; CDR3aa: CASSLGPHLGLAGAGHPGAGELFF
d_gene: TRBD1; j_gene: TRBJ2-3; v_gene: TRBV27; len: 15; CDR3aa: CASGAGTGVPDTQYF
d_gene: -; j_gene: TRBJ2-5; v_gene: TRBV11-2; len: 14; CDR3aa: CASSLVPYQETQYF
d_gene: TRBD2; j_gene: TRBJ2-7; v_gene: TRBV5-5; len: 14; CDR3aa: CASSLGTSNAEQYF
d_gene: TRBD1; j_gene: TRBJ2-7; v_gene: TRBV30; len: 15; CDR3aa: CAWGIPGGYSYEQYF
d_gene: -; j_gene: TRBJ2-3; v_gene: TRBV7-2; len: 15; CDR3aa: CASSLGERYTDTQYF
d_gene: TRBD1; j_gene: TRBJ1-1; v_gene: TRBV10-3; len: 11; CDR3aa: CAIRQGDQAFF
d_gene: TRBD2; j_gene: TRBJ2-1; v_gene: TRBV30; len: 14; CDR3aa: CAWSPGLAGVGRFF
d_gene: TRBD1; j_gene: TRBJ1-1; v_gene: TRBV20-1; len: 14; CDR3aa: CSASGTAANTEAFF
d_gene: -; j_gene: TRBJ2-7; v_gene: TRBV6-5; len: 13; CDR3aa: CASGRQVSYEQYF
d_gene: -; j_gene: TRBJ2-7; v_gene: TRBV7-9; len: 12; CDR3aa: CASATLTYEQYF
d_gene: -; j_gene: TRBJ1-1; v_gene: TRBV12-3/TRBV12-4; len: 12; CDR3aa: CASGRGRTEAFF
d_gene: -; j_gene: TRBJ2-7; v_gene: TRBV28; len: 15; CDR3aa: CASSLFSVGRGEQYF
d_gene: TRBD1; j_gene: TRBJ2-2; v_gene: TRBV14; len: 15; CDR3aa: CASSQGQGFPGELFF
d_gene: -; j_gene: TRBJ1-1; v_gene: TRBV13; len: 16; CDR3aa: CASSLWTEADGTEAFF
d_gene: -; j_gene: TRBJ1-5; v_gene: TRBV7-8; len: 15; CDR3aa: CASSDKNKDVGPQHF
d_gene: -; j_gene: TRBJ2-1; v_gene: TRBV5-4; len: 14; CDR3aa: CASSLASFSDEQFF
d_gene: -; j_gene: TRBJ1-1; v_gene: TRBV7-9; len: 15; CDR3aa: CASSSLRGSGTEAFF
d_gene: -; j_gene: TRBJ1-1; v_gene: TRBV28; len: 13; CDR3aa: CASSSGQNTEAFF
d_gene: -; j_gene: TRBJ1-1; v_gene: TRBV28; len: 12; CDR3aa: CASSLPRTEAFF
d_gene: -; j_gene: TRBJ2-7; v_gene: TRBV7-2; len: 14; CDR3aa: CASSLFQGQDEQYF
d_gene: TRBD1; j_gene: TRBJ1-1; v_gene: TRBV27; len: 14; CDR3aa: CASRHYRGQTEAFF
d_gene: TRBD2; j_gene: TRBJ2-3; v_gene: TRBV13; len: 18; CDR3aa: CASSSSGTTLLSTDTQYF
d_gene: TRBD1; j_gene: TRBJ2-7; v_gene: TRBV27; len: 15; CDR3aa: CASSVLRDRVSEQYF
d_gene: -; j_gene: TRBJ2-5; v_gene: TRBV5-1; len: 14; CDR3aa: CASSLGGREETQYF
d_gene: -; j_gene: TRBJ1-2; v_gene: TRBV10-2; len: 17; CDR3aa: CASSAGPEGAAYYGYTF
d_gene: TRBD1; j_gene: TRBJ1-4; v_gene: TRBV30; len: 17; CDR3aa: CAWRTGGQGVTNEKLFF
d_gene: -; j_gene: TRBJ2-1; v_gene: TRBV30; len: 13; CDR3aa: CAWSSGVDNEQFF
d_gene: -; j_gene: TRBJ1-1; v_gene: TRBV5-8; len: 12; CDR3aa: CASRWTEDEAFF
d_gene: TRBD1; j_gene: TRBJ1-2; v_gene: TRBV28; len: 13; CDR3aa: CASRYSGTAGYTF
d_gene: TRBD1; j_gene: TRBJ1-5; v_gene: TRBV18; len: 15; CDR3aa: CASSPGTGGNQPQHF
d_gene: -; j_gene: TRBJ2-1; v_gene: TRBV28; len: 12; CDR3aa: CASSLYDNEQFF
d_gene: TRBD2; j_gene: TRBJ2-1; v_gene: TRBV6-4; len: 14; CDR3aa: CASSPTSGKNEQFF
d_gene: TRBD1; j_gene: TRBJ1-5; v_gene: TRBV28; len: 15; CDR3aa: CASSLRQGSNQPQHF
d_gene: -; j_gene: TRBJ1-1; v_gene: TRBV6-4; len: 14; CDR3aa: CASSADRQNTEAFF
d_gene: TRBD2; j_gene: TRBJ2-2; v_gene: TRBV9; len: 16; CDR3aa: CASSLLAGGPTGELFF
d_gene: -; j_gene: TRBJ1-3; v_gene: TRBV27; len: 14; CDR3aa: CARRTGGTGNTIYF
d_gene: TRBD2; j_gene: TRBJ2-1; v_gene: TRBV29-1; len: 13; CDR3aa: CSSRTSAYNEQFF
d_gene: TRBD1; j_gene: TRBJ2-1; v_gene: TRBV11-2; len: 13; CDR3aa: CASSLSWVDREFF
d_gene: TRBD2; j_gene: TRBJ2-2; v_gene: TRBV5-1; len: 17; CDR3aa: CASRRTGTSGSTGELFF
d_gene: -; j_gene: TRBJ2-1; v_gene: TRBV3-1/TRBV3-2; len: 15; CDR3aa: CASSQDLGLYNEQFF
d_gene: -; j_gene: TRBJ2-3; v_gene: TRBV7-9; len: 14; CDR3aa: CASSLERGSGTQYF
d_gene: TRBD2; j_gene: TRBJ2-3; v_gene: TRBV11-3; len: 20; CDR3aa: CASSLGTSGRLPLGTDTQYF
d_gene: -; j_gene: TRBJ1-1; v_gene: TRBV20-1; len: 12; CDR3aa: CSASAQITEAFF
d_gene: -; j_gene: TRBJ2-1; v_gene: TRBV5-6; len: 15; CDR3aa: CASSPPAATYNEQFF
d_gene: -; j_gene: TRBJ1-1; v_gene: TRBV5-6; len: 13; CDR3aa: CASSLTDSLDAFF
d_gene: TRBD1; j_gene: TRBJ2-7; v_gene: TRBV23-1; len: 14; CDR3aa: CASSQGTGPYEQYF
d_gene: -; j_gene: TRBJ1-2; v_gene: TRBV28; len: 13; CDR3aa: CASSFGQFYGYTF
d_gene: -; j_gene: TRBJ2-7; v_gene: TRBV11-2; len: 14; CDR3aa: CASSPRETPYEQYF
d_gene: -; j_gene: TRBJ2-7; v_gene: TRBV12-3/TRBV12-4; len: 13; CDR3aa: CASRQAEFYEQYF
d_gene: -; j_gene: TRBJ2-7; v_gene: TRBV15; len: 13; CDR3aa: CATRKQGEYEQYF
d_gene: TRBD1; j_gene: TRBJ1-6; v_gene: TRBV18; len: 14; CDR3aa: CASSPGQGNSPLHF
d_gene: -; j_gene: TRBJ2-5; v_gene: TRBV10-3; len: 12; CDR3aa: CAIRGGEETQYF
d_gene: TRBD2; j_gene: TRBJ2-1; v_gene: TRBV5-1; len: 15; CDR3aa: CASSKGLAGVWEQFF
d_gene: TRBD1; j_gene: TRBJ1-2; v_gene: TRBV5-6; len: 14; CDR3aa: CASSFTGAGYGYTF
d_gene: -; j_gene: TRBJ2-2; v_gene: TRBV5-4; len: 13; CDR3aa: CASSLSQTGELFF
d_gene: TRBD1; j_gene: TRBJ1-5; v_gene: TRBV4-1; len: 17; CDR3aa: CASSQDPGQGTSQPQHF
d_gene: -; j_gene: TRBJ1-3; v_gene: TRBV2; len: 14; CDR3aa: CASRDSSSGNTIYF